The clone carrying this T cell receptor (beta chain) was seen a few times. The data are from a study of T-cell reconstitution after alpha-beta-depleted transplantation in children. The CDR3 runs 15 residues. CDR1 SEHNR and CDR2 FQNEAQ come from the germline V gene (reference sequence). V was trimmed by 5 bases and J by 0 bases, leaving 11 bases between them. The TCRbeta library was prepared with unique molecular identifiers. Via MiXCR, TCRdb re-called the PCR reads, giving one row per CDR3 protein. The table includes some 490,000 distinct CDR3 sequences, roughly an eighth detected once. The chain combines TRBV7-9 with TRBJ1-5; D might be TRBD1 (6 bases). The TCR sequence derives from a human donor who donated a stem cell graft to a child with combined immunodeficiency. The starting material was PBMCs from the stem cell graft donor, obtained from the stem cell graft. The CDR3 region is CASSGQGLSNQPQHF. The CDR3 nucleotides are TGTGCCAGCAGCGGGCAGGGGCTTAGCAATCAGCCCCAGCATTTT. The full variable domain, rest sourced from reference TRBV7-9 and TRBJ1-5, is DTGVSQNPRHKITKRGQNVTFRCDPISEHNRLYWYRQTLGQGPEFLTYFQNEAQLEKSRLLSDRFSAERPKGSFSTLEIQRTEQGDSAMYLCASSGQGLSNQPQHFGDGTRLSIL.